These 8 T cell receptor beta chains originate from one sample sequenced in a study of Ad26.COV2.S vaccination and SARS-CoV-2 variants. The protocol was immunoSEQ multiplex PCR, while the TCRdb copy is restricted to in-frame clones and leaves out a portion. The data hold some 420,000 clones, with approximately 90% observed a single time. Treatment here: 15 to 20 received Ad26.COV2.S at low or high dose, single or two shots; about 5 received placebo; per-sample allocation not given. Each sample was drawn 63 days after the first injection (of vaccine or placebo). The specimen was peripheral blood, collected in a trial of Ad26.COV2.S vaccine versus placebo. Every receptor here comes from a person between 18 and 65 years old who received the Ad26.COV2.S COVID-19 vaccine or a placebo.

The V call is TRBV19, the J call TRBJ2-2, with D possibly matching TRBD1 (6 bases). This CDR3 contains 15 residues. CDR1 is LNHDA and CDR2 is SQIVND in the germline V gene (reference sequence). Trimming left V 3 bases short and J 5 bases short, with 13 bases between. The CDR3 here is CASSMIDRRTGELFF. CDR3 nucleotides: TGTGCCAGTAGTATGATCGACAGGAGAACCGGGGAGCTGTTTTTT.

The chain carries TRBV9 and TRBJ2-7; 11 positions agree with TRBD1. Germline lookup yields CDR1 SGDLS and CDR2 YYNGEE. There are 15 residues in the CDR3. Trimming at V came to 4 bases and at J to 3 bases, leaving 6 bases not matched to a gene. The CDR3 is CASSLGQGGVYEQYF. CDR3 sequence (DNA): TGTGCCAGCAGCTTGGGACAGGGGGGGGTCTACGAGCAGTACTTC.

The genes are TRBV5-1 and TRBJ2-5; 7 bases agree with TRBD2. After removal of 0 bases from V and 4 bases from J, the junction contained 12 bases not matched to a gene. Germline CDR1 SGHRS, CDR2 YFSETQ. This CDR3 has 17 amino acids. Written as DNA, the CDR3 is TGCGCCAGCAGCTTGGCGGGCACTAGCGCTAACGGAGAGACCCAGTACTTC. Translation: CASSLAGTSANGETQYF.

This clone was seen a single time. The V and J genes are TRBV7-3 and TRBJ2-5, with D possibly TRBD1 on 6 matching bases. V gave up 2 bases and J gave up 8 bases, with 12 bases separating them. CDR1 and CDR2 from the germline V gene are SGHTA and FQGTGA. This CDR3 has 13 residues. This CDR3 is CASSLGGEGTQYF. CDR3 bases: TGTGCCAGCAGCTTAGGGGGCGAAGGCACCCAGTACTTC. Full variable domain (outside the CDR3, taken from reference TRBV7-3 and TRBJ2-5): GAGVSQTPSNKVTEKGKYVELRCDPISGHTALYWYRQSLGQGPEFLIYFQGTGAADDSGLPNDRFFAVRPEGSVSTLKIQRTERGDSAVYLCASSLGGEGTQYFGPGTRLLVL.

This chain joins TRBV9 and TRBJ1-2, with TRBD1 matching over 7 bases. The J segment lost 2 bases and the V segment lost 4 bases, leaving 8 bases of the junction unmatched. The germline gives CDR1 SGDLS, CDR2 YYNGEE. The CDR3 is made up of 15 amino acids. The CDR3 DNA reads TGTGCCAGCAGCCTGGGACAGACTATAAACTATGGCTACACCTTC. Translated, it gives CASSLGQTINYGYTF.

The chain employs TRBV18 and TRBJ2-5, with TRBD2 as a possible D gene (6 bases). The CDR3 contains 14 residues. Trimming pared 3 bases from V and 5 bases from J, leaving 13 bases between. Per the germline V gene, CDR1 is KGHSH and CDR2 is LQKENI. CDR3: CASSPRPEGETQYF. CDR3 sequence (DNA): TGTGCCAGCTCACCGCGCCCGGAGGGGGAGACCCAGTACTTC.

This CDR3 is CASCDSSYQPQHF. The CDR3 nucleotides read TGTGCCAGTTGTGACAGCTCCTATCAGCCCCAGCATTTT. The chain employs TRBV19 and TRBJ1-5, with TRBD1 as a possible D gene (5 bases). The CDR3 runs 13 residues. CDR1 and CDR2 from the germline V gene are LNHDA and SQIVND (reference sequence). Trimming shortened V by 8 bases and J by 5 bases, and 13 bases separated the two germline ends.

The rearrangement links TRBV19 to TRBJ2-2; 7 bases line up with TRBD1. Germline CDR1 and CDR2: LNHDA and SQIVND (reference sequence). This CDR3 has 16 amino acids. With V trimmed by 3 bases and J by 3 bases, 7 bases remained unmatched. CDR3 in amino acids: CASSMGRGLDTGELFF. Here the CDR3 DNA reads TGTGCCAGTAGTATGGGTAGGGGGCTGGACACCGGGGAGCTGTTTTTT.